These T cell receptor beta chains were read from a single sample in a study of cytomegalovirus exposure and HLA in healthy donors. The table came from immunoSEQ multiplex PCR; TCRdb's copy has only in-frame clones and leaves some out. The sample comprises over 200,000 clones, around 73% of which are singletons, and less than 4.5% rests with the top ten. Input material: PBMCs. The source of these receptors is a male donor in good health and CMV-seronegative. The conserved cysteine and the conserved F or W are not part of the CDR3 here.

CDR3	V	J
ASSDRQDLGGELF	TRBV6-1	TRBJ2-2
ASSLLGARTEAF	TRBV28	TRBJ1-1
ASSLGQGGNTIY	TRBV7-9	TRBJ1-3
ASSPVGGGYNEQF	TRBV11-2	TRBJ2-1
AIRGTDRTGELF	TRBV10-3	TRBJ2-2
ASSSGQPNGEKLF	TRBV5-4	TRBJ1-4
ASSPGAGDEKLF	TRBV28	TRBJ1-4
ASSLPTGGGYGQF	TRBV7-2	TRBJ2-1
ASSEIGSQDEQF	TRBV10-1	TRBJ2-1
ASGTGPDYEQY	TRBV19	TRBJ2-7
ASSLGQGTYEQY	TRBV7-9	.
ASSPQTGYGELF	TRBV5-1	TRBJ2-2
ATLLTGGPDNEQF	TRBV27	TRBJ2-1
SAKEVHEQY	TRBV20-1	TRBJ2-7
ASSTAGDEQF	TRBV27	TRBJ2-1
ASSRTLAGTGELF	TRBV6-5	TRBJ2-2
ATSSSGRFAGELF	TRBV6-6	TRBJ2-2
ASSRAGAGVGTEAF	TRBV14	TRBJ1-1
ASSIGSGYEQY	TRBV5-6	TRBJ2-7
ASSLGPRGGTGELF	TRBV5-1	TRBJ2-2
ASSLSRTGKSGELF	TRBV27	TRBJ2-2
ASRRTVLETQY	TRBV28	TRBJ2-5
ASSRPLAGSDTGELF	TRBV5-1	TRBJ2-2
ASSPRLAVAYEQY	TRBV28	TRBJ2-7
ASRAGTTNYEQY	TRBV6-1	TRBJ2-7
ASSQERISYEQY	TRBV14	TRBJ2-7
ASSIWQGSSRSGANVLT	TRBV19	TRBJ2-6
ASSLSGSSTGEQF	TRBV7-3	TRBJ2-1
ASSLISGSEQY	TRBV13	TRBJ2-7
ASSFARLAGVTDTQY	TRBV7-9	TRBJ2-3
ASSPGQTLSEQY	TRBV5-4	TRBJ2-7
SVEEGLQNSYEQY	TRBV29-1	TRBJ2-7
ASLSLAGGGNEQF	TRBV19	TRBJ2-1
ASSSQGLMGDEQY	TRBV7-2	TRBJ2-7
ASSLQASGNEQY	TRBV5-1	TRBJ2-7
ASSISDSGSYEQY	TRBV19	TRBJ2-7
ASGSPGGRDYNEQF	TRBV12-5	TRBJ2-1
ASTDTGLFYEQF	TRBV28	TRBJ2-1
ASSLAPSPTGELF	TRBV7-7	TRBJ2-2